This TCR beta chain is from a study of neoadjuvant anti-PD-1 for oral cavity cancer. Turning to the study itself: Patients without progression got a fourth dose around day 43.

Study-wide points: Each response group had just a few patients in TCR analyses.

These newly diagnosed stage II-IVA oral cavity squamous cell carcinoma patients had no prior systemic or radiation treatment. No culture or expansion preceded analysis of these blood cells. The repertoire was sequenced with immunoSEQ multiplex PCR; TCRdb's copy has only in-frame clones and lacks some. This sample has roughly 67,000 clones, with 83% found just once. V gave up 0 bases and J gave up 4 bases, with 14 bases separating them. This CDR3 spans 16 amino acids. Germline-derived CDR1 and CDR2 are MNHEY and SMNVEV (reference sequence). With respect to this clone: Its antigen is not known.

This specimen consisted of PBMCs, obtained before nivolumab (anti-PD-1) treatment. This sequence was found in a person aged 40 to 85 with oral cavity squamous cell carcinoma. V usage is TRBV27 and J usage is TRBJ2-3, with D possibly matching TRBD2 (5 bases). The CDR3: CASSLSSVFGADTQYF. CDR3 in DNA: TGTGCCAGCAGTTTATCCAGCGTATTCGGGGCAGATACGCAGTATTTT.